Presented here are 26 T cell receptor beta chains from one specimen sequenced in a study of blood T cell repertoires in COVID-19. Profiled with immunoSEQ multiplex PCR; TCRdb holds only in-frame clones, not every one. The table includes about 130,000 clones, around 88% detected once. The sequenced sample consisted of PBMCs or T cells enriched from blood (not recorded which). The source is a woman in her forties or fifties who had recovered from COVID-19.

This chain joins TRBV9 and TRBJ2-1; TRBD2 might be the D (5 bases). The V gene's germline CDR1 is SGDLS and CDR2 YYNGEE. The length of the CDR3 is 13 residues. V was cut by 7 bases and J by 5 bases, with 13 bases left in between. This CDR3 is CASREGSDNEQFF. The CDR3, as DNA: TGTGCCAGCCGAGAGGGCAGTGACAATGAGCAGTTCTTC. Full variable domain (outside the CDR3, taken from reference TRBV9 and TRBJ2-1): DSGVTQTPKHLITATGQRVTLRCSPRSGDLSVYWYQQSLDQGLQFLIQYYNGEERAKGNILERFSAQQFPDLHSELNLSSLELGDSALYFCASREGSDNEQFFGPGTRLTVL.

CDR3 amino acids: CASTASGGQETQYF. CDR3 nucleotides: TGCGCCAGCACGGCTAGCGGGGGACAAGAGACCCAGTACTTC. This rearrangement joins TRBV10-2 to TRBJ2-5; 10 bases line up with TRBD2. The CDR3 is 14 amino acids. J was trimmed by 2 bases and V by 7 bases; bases with no gene match: 4. Per germline, CDR1 WSHSY and CDR2 SAAADI.

This chain connects TRBV3-1 (or the pseudogene TRBV3-2) to TRBJ1-5, with 7 bases lining up with TRBD1. The germline CDR1 and CDR2 sequences are LGHDT and YNNKEL (reference sequence). The J segment lost 0 bases and the V segment lost 4 bases, leaving 3 bases of the junction unmatched. This CDR3 has 15 residues. DNA of the CDR3: TGTGCCAGCAGCCCGACAGGGAATAGCAATCAGCCCCAGCATTTT. It codes for CASSPTGNSNQPQHF.

This clone was observed once. Here the CDR3 DNA reads TGTGCCAGCAGCCGAGGACAGAACTACGAGCAGTACTTC. This gives the protein CASSRGQNYEQYF. The chain uses TRBV3-1 (or the pseudogene TRBV3-2) and TRBJ2-7, with TRBD1 as a possible D gene (6 bases). The germline CDR1 and CDR2 sequences are LGHDT and YNNKEL (reference sequence). This CDR3 is built from 13 residues. The germline V and J ends were trimmed by 4 bases and 3 bases, with 10 bases remaining between them.

V is TRBV12-3 or TRBV12-4 and J is TRBJ1-2; 7 bases are a match to TRBD1. CDR3 length equals 13 residues. Trimming at V came to 6 bases and at J to 4 bases, leaving 5 bases not matched to a gene. CDR3 in amino acids: CASRRDSVYGYTF. The CDR3 nucleotides read TGTGCCAGCAGACGGGACAGCGTCTATGGCTACACCTTC.

J is TRBJ1-2 and V is TRBV7-9; TRBD1 matches at 10 bases. V lost 1 base to trimming and J lost 7 bases; unmatched junction nucleotides: 9. Germline values: CDR1 SEHNR, CDR2 FQNEAQ (reference sequence). The CDR3 covers 16 residues. CDR3 loop: CASSLVDGQGVGGYTF. The CDR3 DNA follows: TGTGCCAGCAGCTTAGTTGACGGACAGGGGGTAGGTGGCTACACCTTC.

The chain uses TRBV29-1 and TRBJ2-7; D is unresolved. The germline V gene has CDR1 SQVTM and CDR2 ANQGSEA. The CDR3 is made up of 13 amino acids. The V and J ends lost 4 bases and 2 bases respectively, with 12 bases between them. The CDR3 spells CSVVIGSTYEQYF. The CDR3 DNA reads TGCAGCGTTGTCATCGGTTCCACCTACGAGCAGTACTTC.

V usage is TRBV11-2 and J usage is TRBJ2-7; 8 bases agree with TRBD2. The CDR3 extends over 15 amino acids. With 0 bases clipped from V and 7 bases from J, the junction kept 8 bases outside the gene matches. Germline CDR1 reads SGHAT; CDR2 reads FQNNGV. The CDR3 sequence: CASSLDVTSAGEQYF. The CDR3 coding sequence is TGTGCCAGCAGCTTAGATGTGACTAGCGCGGGGGAGCAGTACTTC.

This rearrangement joins TRBV18 to TRBJ1-5; D perhaps matches TRBD1 (5 bases). Germline V gives CDR1 KGHSH, CDR2 LQKENI. The CDR3 contains 16 residues. V was cut by 3 bases and J by 1 base, with 13 bases left in between. DNA of the CDR3: TGTGCCAGCTCACCCCCCGCAGGGCCGAGCAATCAGCCCCAGCATTTT. Translated, it gives CASSPPAGPSNQPQHF.

The gene calls are TRBV19 and TRBJ2-7, with 12 bases identical to TRBD1. The germline V gene encodes CDR1 LNHDA and CDR2 SQIVND (reference sequence). Trimming removed 9 bases from V and 5 bases from J; junction bases left unmatched: 11. The CDR3 loop spans 15 amino acids. CDR3 bases: TGTGCCAGCCGGGACAGGGGGCGGATTGACAACGAGCAGTACTTC. Protein sequence: CASRDRGRIDNEQYF.

The chain uses TRBV30 and TRBJ2-5; 11 bases agree with TRBD1. V lost 5 bases, J lost 7 bases, and 6 bases stayed unmatched. The CDR3 covers 13 residues. Germline CDR1 GTSNPN, CDR2 SVGIG (reference sequence). The CDR3 nucleotides read TGTGCCTGGGGGACAGGGGGGTTTGGGACCCAGTACTTC. It codes for CAWGTGGFGTQYF. Variable domain in full (rest from reference TRBV30 and TRBJ2-5): SQTIHQWPATLVQPVGSPLSLECTVEGTSNPNLYWYRQAAGRGLQLLFYSVGIGQISSEVPQNLSASRPQDRQFILSSKKLLLSDSGFYLCAWGTGGFGTQYFGPGTRLLVL.

The genes are TRBV19 and TRBJ2-4; no firm D call. V was cut by 4 bases and J by 0 bases, with 13 bases left in between. CDR3 length equals 16 residues. The V gene's germline CDR1 is LNHDA and CDR2 SQIVND (reference sequence). CDR3 sequence: CASSSQAHLAKNIQYF. For the CDR3, the DNA is TGTGCCAGTAGTAGCCAGGCGCACCTAGCCAAAAACATTCAGTACTTC.

This chain connects TRBV30 to TRBJ2-5, with D perhaps matching TRBD2 (5 bases). Between the trimmed V and J ends, which lost 1 base and 5 bases, there was a span of 11 bases. The CDR3 length is 13 residues. Germline CDR1 GTSNPN, CDR2 SVGIG (reference sequence). CDR3 region: CAWSAGFRETQYF. The DNA for the CDR3 is TGTGCCTGGAGTGCGGGGTTCAGGGAGACCCAGTACTTC.

The V call is TRBV3-1 (or the pseudogene TRBV3-2), the J call TRBJ2-7, with a tentative D call TRBD1 (6 bases). The CDR3 extends over 15 amino acids. The germline V gene encodes CDR1 LGHDT and CDR2 YNNKEL (reference sequence). V lost 1 base and J 3 bases, leaving 13 bases between the germline ends. The CDR3 here is CASSQAQGYSYEQYF. Here the CDR3 DNA reads TGTGCCAGCAGCCAAGCACAGGGATACAGCTACGAGCAGTACTTC.

V is TRBV9 and J is TRBJ1-3; D remains unclear. In germline, CDR1 is SGDLS, CDR2 YYNGEE. This CDR3 spans 15 amino acids. Trimming took off 0 bases at V and 2 bases at J, with 9 bases between the two ends. Written as DNA, the CDR3 is TGTGCCAGCAGCGTAGCGGGTAGCGCTGGAAACACCATATATTTT. This translates into CASSVAGSAGNTIYF.

The chain is built from TRBV19 and TRBJ1-1; 8 bases map to TRBD1. Germline assignment: CDR1 LNHDA and CDR2 SQIVND (reference sequence). The CDR3 runs 15 residues. The ends lost 4 bases at V and 1 base at J; junction bases unmatched: 5. The CDR3 sequence: CASSNQGAPNTEAFF. CDR3 bases: TGTGCCAGTAGTAACCAGGGGGCCCCGAACACTGAAGCTTTCTTT. Complete variable domain (other parts from reference TRBV19 and TRBJ1-1): DGGITQSPKYLFRKEGQNVTLSCEQNLNHDAMYWYRQDPGQGLRLIYYSQIVNDFQKGDIAEGYSVSREKKESFPLTVTSAQKNPTAFYLCASSNQGAPNTEAFFGQGTRLTVV.

The chain employs TRBV3-1 (or the pseudogene TRBV3-2) and TRBJ2-2; 10 bases are a match to TRBD2. This CDR3 comprises 16 residues. J was trimmed by 7 bases and V by 3 bases; bases with no gene match: 8. Germline CDR1 reads LGHDT; CDR2 reads YNNKEL (reference sequence). The CDR3 DNA sequence: TGTGCCAGCAGCCACCTAGCGGGGGTGGACGGCGGGGAGCTGTTTTTT. This gives the protein CASSHLAGVDGGELFF.

This chain uses TRBV7-8 with TRBJ2-1; 12 bases agree with TRBD1. CDR3 size: 17 residues. Germline V gene data show CDR1 as SGHVS and CDR2 as FQNEAQ. Germline trimming cut 0 bases from V and 6 bases from J; bases unmatched to any gene: 6. The DNA of the CDR3 is TGTGCCAGCAGCTTAGCGCTTAGGGGACAGGGGGCCAATGAGCAGTTCTTC. Encoded protein: CASSLALRGQGANEQFF. Full variable domain (remainder filled in from reference TRBV7-8 and TRBJ2-1): GAGVSQSPRYKVAKRGQDVALRCDPISGHVSLFWYQQALGQGPEFLTYFQNEAQLDKSGLPSDRFFAERPEGSVSTLKIQRTQQEDSAVYLCASSLALRGQGANEQFFGPGTRLTVL.

The V gene is TRBV5-4, the J gene TRBJ2-5; 7 positions agree with TRBD1. J was trimmed by 0 bases and V by 4 bases; bases with no gene match: 6. CDR1 is SGHNT, CDR2 YYREEE, per germline (reference sequence). CDR3 length equals 15 residues. Here the CDR3 DNA reads TGTGCCAGCAGCCCCGGGACAGAGTACCAAGAGACCCAGTACTTC. Translated, it gives CASSPGTEYQETQYF.

The V gene is TRBV6-6, the J gene TRBJ1-1; 7 bases are a match to TRBD1. CDR1 and CDR2 (germline): MNHNY, SVGAGI (reference sequence). V dropped 6 bases and J dropped 4; count of bases not matched to a gene: 8. The CDR3 is 14 amino acids. CDR3 region: CASREGGGGTEAFF. CDR3 coding DNA: TGTGCCAGCAGGGAAGGGGGCGGAGGCACTGAAGCTTTCTTT.

The chain recombines TRBV7-2 with TRBJ1-5, with 8 bases that match TRBD1. The CDR3 length is 17 residues. Germline-derived CDR1 and CDR2 are SGHTA and FQGNSA. V was pared by 5 bases and J by 3 bases, with 12 bases of the junction left unmatched. The CDR3 sequence: CASSGQTGALVNQPQHF. As DNA, the CDR3 is TGTGCCAGCAGCGGCCAGACAGGGGCTCTTGTCAATCAGCCCCAGCATTTT. Based on the CDR3 plus reference TRBV7-2 and TRBJ1-5, the full variable domain is GAGVSQSPSNKVTEKGKDVELRCDPISGHTALYWYRQSLGQGLEFLIYFQGNSAPDKSGLPSDRFSAERTGGSVSTLTIQRTQQEDSAVYLCASSGQTGALVNQPQHFGDGTRLSIL.

J is TRBJ2-3 and V is TRBV7-6; 10 bases are shared with TRBD2. This CDR3 has 16 residues. With V trimmed by 5 bases and J by 4 bases, 9 bases remained unmatched. Looked up from germline, CDR1 is SGHVS and CDR2 is FNYEAQ. The DNA for the CDR3 is TGTGCCAGCAGCACCGGGACTAGCGCCCTCCCAGATACGCAGTATTTT. Amino acids: CASSTGTSALPDTQYF.

The chain recombines TRBV2 with TRBJ1-1; D gene uncertain. Germline lookup yields CDR1 SNHLY and CDR2 FYNNEI. With 1 base removed from V and 4 bases from J, the gap between germline ends came to 7 bases. This CDR3 spans 13 amino acids. The CDR3 spells CASSEGRVTEAFF. CDR3 bases: TGTGCCAGCAGTGAAGGGAGGGTCACTGAAGCTTTCTTT.

The chain employs TRBV27 and TRBJ2-3; 10 nucleotides agree with TRBD2. After removal of 5 bases from V and 6 bases from J, the junction contained 11 bases not matched to a gene. CDR3 length equals 16 residues. Germline lookup yields CDR1 MNHEY and CDR2 SMNVEV (reference sequence). CDR3 coding DNA: TGTGCCAGCAGTCGAACTAGCGGGACAACTCGGGATACGCAGTATTTT. Encoded protein: CASSRTSGTTRDTQYF.

This chain joins TRBV27 and TRBJ2-7; 9 nucleotides line up with TRBD1. There are 15 residues in the CDR3. The germline CDR1 and CDR2 sequences are MNHEY and SMNVEV (reference sequence). The V segment lost 0 bases and the J segment 6 bases; nucleotides outside the gene matches: 6. The CDR3 reads CASSLSHRGRGEQYF. In DNA, the CDR3 is TGTGCCAGCAGTTTATCGCACAGGGGGCGAGGCGAGCAGTACTTC.

This sequence joins TRBV7-8 and TRBJ1-5; D perhaps matches TRBD1 (5 bases). Trimming stripped 4 bases from V and 2 bases from J, with 15 bases between. CDR3 length: 16 amino acids. CDR1 SGHVS and CDR2 FQNEAQ come from the germline V gene. CDR3 coding DNA: TGTGCCAGCAGCTACGGGGGGGACGTTCGCAATCAGCCCCAGCATTTT. Translation: CASSYGGDVRNQPQHF.